The 7 T cell receptor beta chains given below trace back to one sample, sequenced in a study of T-cell reconstitution after alpha-beta-depleted transplantation in children. Preparation of the TCRbeta library used unique molecular identifiers. TCRdb re-called the PCR reads through MiXCR, storing one row per CDR3 protein. The top ten hold 9.5% to 12% of the sample, which has 300,000 to 350,000 distinct CDR3 sequences, approximately 23% seen once. Here the sequenced sample was PBMCs, mostly from graft donor cells, taken 180 days after TCRalphabeta/CD19-depleted stem cell transplant. These receptors all come from a male patient aged 10 to 17 who had a stem cell transplant for acute lymphoblastic leukemia, so the T cells may come from the graft donor.

The sample holds one count of this clonotype. The J gene is TRBJ1-2, the V gene TRBV15, with a weak D call TRBD1 (6 bases). Deletions cut 5 bases from V and 8 bases from J, with 21 bases between. The CDR3 length is 15 residues. Germline loops: CDR1 LNHNV, CDR2 YYDKDF (reference sequence). The CDR3 loop is CATSLTTGITEGYTF. The DNA for the CDR3 is TGTGCCACCAGCCTTACCACAGGGATCACGGAGGGCTACACCTTC.

The chain links TRBV5-1 to TRBJ2-1; 13 bases match TRBD2. Germline-derived CDR1 and CDR2 are SGHRS and YFSETQ. The length of the CDR3 is 18 residues. J gave up 3 bases and V 0 bases, and 6 bases lay outside the gene matches. CDR3 sequence reads: CASSLDTSGRARYNEQFF. For the CDR3, the DNA is TGCGCCAGCAGCTTGGATACTAGCGGGAGGGCCCGCTACAATGAGCAGTTCTTC.

Only a few counts were recorded for this clonotype. This chain links TRBV27 with TRBJ2-2; 7 nucleotides agree with TRBD1. The CDR3 length is 17 residues. In germline, CDR1 is MNHEY, CDR2 SMNVEV (reference sequence). J gave up 2 bases and V 2 bases, and 8 bases lay outside the gene matches. This chain's CDR3 is CASSLRGQLINTGELFF. The CDR3 DNA is TGTGCCAGCAGTTTACGGGGACAGCTGATAAACACCGGGGAGCTGTTTTTT.

This chain connects TRBV5-1 to TRBJ2-5, with unresolved D. V lost 0 bases to trimming and J lost 5 bases, with 5 bases between them. Looked up from germline, CDR1 is SGHRS and CDR2 is YFSETQ. The CDR3 loop spans 12 amino acids. The CDR3 region is CASSLAMETQYF. The CDR3 nucleotides are TGCGCCAGCAGCTTGGCCATGGAGACCCAGTACTTC.

The chain joins TRBV7-3 to TRBJ2-1, with 12 bases that match TRBD2. Losses at the gene ends were 1 base for V and 6 bases for J; bases not matched to a gene: 7. The CDR3 loop spans 17 amino acids. The germline V gene has CDR1 SGHTA and CDR2 FQGTGA. CDR3 sequence: CASSLRTSGIWANEQFF. The DNA for the CDR3 is TGTGCCAGCAGCTTAAGGACTAGCGGGATATGGGCCAATGAGCAGTTCTTC.

This clonotype was observed a handful of times. The chain recombines TRBV6-5 with TRBJ1-6, with 7 bases identical to TRBD1. Losses at the gene ends were 3 bases for V and 6 bases for J; bases not matched to a gene: 5. The CDR3 is 15 amino acids. CDR1 and CDR2 (germline): MNHEY, SVGAGI. In DNA form, the CDR3 reads TGTGCCAGCAGTTATGGGGCAGGGGGTAATTCACCCCTCCACTTT. Encoded protein: CASSYGAGGNSPLHF.

The chain joins TRBV5-1 to TRBJ2-1; 12 nucleotides agree with TRBD2. Germline V CDR1 and CDR2: SGHRS, YFSETQ. The CDR3 extends over 16 amino acids. V trimming: 1 base; J trimming: 7 bases; junction bases outside the gene matches: 6. In DNA, the CDR3 is TGCGCCAGCAGCTTGACTACTGGACTAGCGGGAAATGAGCAGTTCTTC. It codes for CASSLTTGLAGNEQFF.